This is a list of T cell receptor beta chains from one sample in a study of siplizumab effects on memory and regulatory T cells. TCRdb's copy holds only in-frame clones and misses some; the assay was immunoSEQ multiplex PCR. The sample gives about 50,000 clones, roughly 87% of which show up once; roughly 0.37% is in the top ten. The sample consisted of naive CD8+ T cells sorted from blood. The receptors shown here come from a human donor in good health. CDR3s include the opening cysteine and the closing phenylalanine or tryptophan. Fields, in order: D gene, V gene, J gene, clone size, CDR3 protein, CDR3 DNA. A D gene is named only where the DNA matches it firmly. Rows may omit the clone size; those that give it use once, few, many or a size class.

-,TRBV4-1,TRBJ2-7,-,CASSQEPGLGYEQYF,TGCGCCAGCAGCCAAGAACCGGGACTGGGATACGAACAGTACTTC
-,TRBV9,TRBJ2-3,-,CASSADFTDTQYF,TGTGCCAGCAGCGCGGACTTCACAGATACGCAGTATTTT
-,TRBV27,TRBJ2-1,-,CASSWTTPYNEQFF,TGTGCCAGCAGTTGGACAACCCCCTACAATGAGCAGTTCTTC
-,TRBV7-2,TRBJ2-7,-,CASSLIRMSSYEQYF,TGTGCCAGCAGCTTAATCCGGATGAGCTCCTACGAGCAGTACTTC
TRBD2,TRBV5-4,TRBJ2-7,-,CAMTSGSYEQYF,TGTGCCATGACTAGCGGCTCATACGAGCAGTACTTC
TRBD2,TRBV5-6,TRBJ2-7,-,CASSFSGRLNEQYF,TGTGCCAGCAGCTTTAGCGGGAGGTTGAACGAGCAGTACTTC
TRBD1,TRBV4-1,TRBJ1-3,-,CASSQHTGDAGNTIYF,TGCGCCAGCAGCCAACACACAGGGGACGCTGGAAACACCATATATTTT
-,TRBV14,TRBJ1-2,-,CASSQVAGFSYGYTF,TGTGCCAGCAGCCAAGTTGCTGGGTTCAGCTATGGCTACACCTTC
TRBD1,TRBV7-9,TRBJ1-3,once,CASSSTGTGGTSAGNTIYF,TGTGCCAGCAGTTCCACCGGGACAGGGGGCACAAGCGCTGGAAACACCATATATTTT
-,TRBV6-1,TRBJ1-3,-,CASSEGQRGSGNTIYF,TGTGCCAGCAGTGAAGGACAGCGCGGCTCTGGAAACACCATATATTTT
TRBD1,TRBV7-9,TRBJ1-2,-,CASSQTGVNYGYTF,TGTGCCAGCAGCCAGACAGGGGTCAACTATGGCTACACCTTC
-,TRBV7-9,TRBJ1-1,-,CASQGQENTEAFF,TGTGCCAGCCAAGGGCAGGAGAACACTGAAGCTTTCTTT
-,TRBV18,TRBJ2-7,once,CASSPTYSESYEQYF,TGTGCCAGCTCACCCACCTATAGCGAGTCCTACGAGCAGTACTTC
-,TRBV27,TRBJ1-1,-,CASSLALFTEAFF,TGTGCCAGCAGCCTCGCCCTCTTCACTGAAGCTTTCTTT
TRBD1,TRBV27,TRBJ1-1,once,CASSQGGVNEAFF,TGTGCCAGCAGTCAGGGGGGGGTGAATGAAGCTTTCTTT
TRBD1,TRBV7-8,TRBJ2-7,-,CASSSGDSLYEQYF,TGTGCCAGCAGCTCAGGGGACAGCCTCTACGAGCAGTACTTC
-,TRBV11-3,TRBJ2-1,-,CASSLRPLDSYLNEQFF,TGTGCCAGCAGCTTACGGCCCTTGGACAGCTATCTCAATGAGCAGTTCTTC
-,TRBV27,TRBJ2-1,-,CASSWVDEQFF,TGTGCCAGCAGTTGGGTGGATGAGCAGTTCTTC
-,TRBV2,TRBJ1-1,-,CASTGKSGGRNTEAFF,TGTGCCAGCACCGGTAAGAGTGGGGGGAGGAACACTGAAGCTTTCTTT
TRBD2,TRBV29-1,TRBJ2-1,-,CSVEGLAGGSYNEQFF,TGCAGCGTTGAAGGACTAGCGGGGGGATCCTACAATGAGCAGTTCTTC
TRBD1,TRBV4-1,TRBJ1-1,-,CASSQGQGNTEAFF,TGCGCCAGCAGCCAAGGACAGGGGAACACTGAAGCTTTCTTT
-,TRBV5-1,TRBJ2-3,-,CASKGSGGAGDTQYF,TGCGCCAGCAAAGGGAGTGGAGGAGCTGGAGATACGCAGTATTTT
-,TRBV4-2,TRBJ1-5,-,CASSRDGNSNQPQHF,TGTGCCAGCAGCCGGGACGGTAATAGCAATCAGCCCCAGCATTTT
-,TRBV2,TRBJ2-7,-,CASRATGNYEQYF,TGTGCCAGCAGGGCGACCGGGAACTACGAGCAGTACTTC
TRBD1,TRBV27,TRBJ1-1,-,CASRSPTGGTEAFF,TGTGCCAGCAGGTCCCCGACAGGGGGCACTGAAGCTTTCTTT
TRBD1,TRBV6-5,TRBJ1-2,-,CASSYTTGDGYTF,TGTGCCAGCAGTTACACGACAGGGGATGGCTACACCTTC
-,TRBV5-4,TRBJ1-6,once,CASSLGRVGTRDSPLHF,TGTGCCAGCAGCTTGGGGAGGGTAGGGACGAGGGATTCACCCCTCCACTTT
-,TRBV4-2,TRBJ1-2,few,CASSQELALGDYGYTF,TGTGCCAGCAGCCAAGAGTTGGCACTTGGGGACTATGGCTACACCTTC
-,TRBV12-5,TRBJ2-1,-,CASGPGEIVNEQFF,TGTGCTAGTGGTCCAGGGGAGATCGTCAATGAGCAGTTCTTC
TRBD2,TRBV5-6,TRBJ2-1,-,CASSPPPSGYNEQFF,TGTGCCAGCAGTCCCCCGCCTAGCGGATACAATGAGCAGTTCTTC
-,TRBV2,TRBJ2-7,few,CASSAARSSYEQYF,TGTGCCAGCAGTGCAGCCAGGAGCTCCTACGAGCAGTACTTC
TRBD1,TRBV10-3,TRBJ1-5,-,CAISPGQGAYQPQHF,TGTGCCATCAGCCCGGGACAGGGGGCTTATCAGCCCCAGCATTTT
TRBD1,TRBV7-8,TRBJ1-2,-,CASSSRTQDRVSGYTF,TGTGCCAGCAGCTCCCGAACCCAGGACAGGGTGTCCGGCTACACCTTC
-,TRBV2,TRBJ1-1,once,CASRLPEGATEAFF,TGTGCCAGCAGACTTCCAGAGGGAGCGACTGAAGCTTTCTTT
TRBD1,TRBV19,TRBJ1-5,-,CASSIRGTDNQPQHF,TGTGCCAGTAGTATAAGAGGGACAGATAATCAGCCCCAGCATTTT
TRBD1,TRBV6-1,TRBJ2-7,-,CATMQGVSYEQYF,TGTGCCACCATGCAGGGGGTCTCCTACGAGCAGTACTTC
TRBD1,TRBV27,TRBJ2-1,-,CASSRDRGYNEQFF,TGTGCCAGCAGTAGGGACAGGGGTTACAATGAGCAGTTCTTC
TRBD2,TRBV19,TRBJ2-1,-,CASSIAGGREQFF,TGTGCCAGTAGTATAGCGGGAGGGCGGGAGCAGTTCTTC
TRBD2,TRBV2,TRBJ2-7,-,CASSVFSGTSASVSYEQYF,TGTGCCAGCAGTGTTTTCTCCGGGACTAGCGCCTCGGTCTCCTACGAGCAGTACTTC
-,TRBV7-8,TRBJ1-1,-,CAWGGMDPTKIFF,TGTGCCTGGGGGGGGATGGACCCAACAAAAATTTTCTTT
-,TRBV6-6,TRBJ2-5,-,CASSYSNPQTQETQYF,TGTGCCAGCAGTTACTCGAATCCCCAGACTCAAGAGACCCAGTACTTC
TRBD2,TRBV7-2,TRBJ2-3,-,CASSLGGSWTDTQYF,TGTGCCAGCAGCTTGGGAGGGAGTTGGACAGATACGCAGTATTTT
-,TRBV6-5,TRBJ1-2,-,CASSYKGGGGFYGYTF,TGTGCCAGCAGTTATAAAGGAGGCGGGGGCTTCTATGGCTACACCTTC
-,TRBV5-1,TRBJ2-1,-,CASSLYSGAYNEQFF,TGCGCCAGCAGCCTGTACTCCGGGGCCTACAATGAGCAGTTCTTC
-,TRBV5-8,TRBJ2-7,-,CASSLDQRDPTYEQYF,TGTGCCAGCAGCTTGGACCAAAGAGACCCTACCTACGAGCAGTACTTC
-,TRBV19,TRBJ1-5,-,CASSIGGLGQPQHF,TGTGCCAGTAGTATTGGGGGGCTGGGGCAGCCCCAGCATTTT
TRBD1,TRBV18,TRBJ2-7,-,CASSAGGDSYEQYF,TGTGCCAGCTCGGCAGGGGGTGACTCCTACGAGCAGTACTTC
TRBD1,TRBV6-1,TRBJ1-5,-,CATSAVGGAGPQHF,TGTGCCACCTCGGCGGTAGGGGGCGCCGGGCCCCAGCATTTT
-,TRBV27,TRBJ2-1,-,CASGTSYNEQFF,TGTGCCAGCGGTACTTCCTACAATGAGCAGTTCTTC
-,TRBV19,TRBJ1-4,-,CASTIRSNEKLFF,TGTGCCAGTACGATCAGAAGCAATGAAAAACTGTTTTTT
-,TRBV7-8,TRBJ1-2,-,CASSLDSAGTPDYGYTF,TGTGCCAGCAGCTTGGACAGCGCCGGCACCCCTGACTATGGCTACACCTTC
-,TRBV7-9,TRBJ2-2,-,CASSLVGQGPTGELFF,TGTGCCAGCAGCTTAGTAGGGCAGGGTCCCACCGGGGAGCTGTTTTTT
-,TRBV27,TRBJ2-2,-,CASSFSRNTGELFF,TGTGCCAGCAGTTTTTCCAGGAACACCGGGGAGCTGTTTTTT